This passage covers 20 T cell receptor beta chains from one sample sequenced in a study of early stage breast cancer tumors (dated by TCRdb to 2015 to 2018). The receptor library was made with the immunoSEQ multiplex PCR assay. TCRdb took over this immuneACCESS table, retaining in-frame rearrangements with V and J assigned. Such tables are incomplete; in checked studies, under half of the missing clones stem from an unresolved V gene, and the remainder is unexplained. Here the sample has about 63,000 clones; more than 60% occur a single time. Roughly 3.4% of the sample is held by the ten biggest clonotypes. The sequenced sample was blood. Receptors originate from a person between 30 and 45 years old with breast cancer.

This chain connects TRBV18 to TRBJ1-3, with 8 bases that match TRBD1. The CDR3 consists of 15 residues. The germline CDR1 and CDR2 sequences are KGHSH and LQKENI. Trimming at V came to 3 bases and at J to 2 bases, leaving 3 bases not matched to a gene. CDR3 nucleotides: TGTGCCAGCTCACCGGACAGGGCCACTGGAAACACCATATATTTT. It specifies CASSPDRATGNTIYF.

J is TRBJ1-1 and V is TRBV6-5; D is undetermined. Germline V lookup: CDR1 MNHEY, CDR2 SVGAGI. Trimming left V 0 bases short and J 7 bases short, with 6 bases between. This CDR3 spans 12 amino acids. This CDR3 reads CASSYSGFEAFF. As DNA, the CDR3 is TGTGCCAGCAGTTACTCAGGGTTTGAAGCTTTCTTT.

This clone was seen only a few times. The CDR3 coding sequence is TGTGCCAGCAACCGACAGGGTCAAGGTGGCTACACCTTC. Protein sequence: CASNRQGQGGYTF. The chain joins TRBV7-2 to TRBJ1-2, with 7 positions matching TRBD1. The CDR3 loop spans 13 amino acids. The V segment lost 7 bases and the J segment 7 bases; nucleotides outside the gene matches: 9. Germline CDR1 SGHTA, CDR2 FQGNSA.

This chain joins TRBV5-6 and TRBJ2-7; 10 nucleotides line up with TRBD1. From germline, CDR1 is SGHDT and CDR2 YYEEEE. J lost 7 bases, V lost 1 base, and 5 bases had no gene match. The CDR3 totals 14 residues. The CDR3, as DNA: TGTGCCAGCAGCTTGCAAGGACAGGGGGGTGAGCAGTACTTC. Its translation: CASSLQGQGGEQYF.

Worth noting for this clone: At one of its ends the junction is not consistent with the germline gene, which may arise from a read error. This rearrangement joins TRBV7-9 to TRBJ2-7; TRBD2 aligns across 9 bases. The V gene's germline CDR1 is SEHNR and CDR2 FQNEAQ (reference sequence). The CDR3 has 14 residues. The chain's CDR3 is CASSLAGTSYEQYF. The DNA of the CDR3 is TGTGCCAGCAGCCTAGCGGGGACCTCCTACGAGCAGTACTTC. Combining the CDR3 with reference TRBV7-9 and TRBJ2-7 gives the whole variable domain DTGVSQNPRHKITKRGQNVTFRCDPISEHNRLYWYRQTLGQGPEFLTYFQNEAQLEKSRLLSDRFSAERPKGSFSTLEIQRTEQGDSAMYLCASSLAGTSYEQYFGPGTRLTVT.

This clone appeared once. The chain is built from TRBV7-9 and TRBJ2-1, with TRBD2 identical over 9 bases. The germline gives CDR1 SEHNR, CDR2 FQNEAQ (reference sequence). V lost 0 bases to trimming and J lost 7 bases; unmatched junction nucleotides: 4. The CDR3 contains 15 residues. In nucleotides, the CDR3 is TGTGCCAGCAGCTTAGCGAGCGGGAGGCGAAATGAGCAGTTCTTC. Translated, it gives CASSLASGRRNEQFF. The full variable domain, with the rest looked up from reference TRBV7-9 and TRBJ2-1, is DTGVSQNPRHKITKRGQNVTFRCDPISEHNRLYWYRQTLGQGPEFLTYFQNEAQLEKSRLLSDRFSAERPKGSFSTLEIQRTEQGDSAMYLCASSLASGRRNEQFFGPGTRLTVL.

This chain uses TRBV5-1 with TRBJ1-2; 9 positions agree with TRBD1. After removal of 4 bases from V and 10 bases from J, the junction contained 14 bases not matched to a gene. Germline CDR1 reads SGHRS; CDR2 reads YFSETQ. This CDR3 comprises 15 residues. CDR3 residues: CASSPGQGQASDYTF. In DNA, the CDR3 is TGCGCCAGCAGCCCAGGACAGGGGCAGGCTTCGGACTACACCTTC.

V is TRBV4-2 and J is TRBJ2-3; TRBD2 might be the D (6 bases). Germline CDR1 and CDR2: LGHNA and YNFKEQ. CDR3 length equals 13 residues. V lost 3 bases and J 8 bases, leaving 12 bases between the germline ends. CDR3 protein: CASSQMASVTQYF. The CDR3 nucleotides are TGTGCCAGCAGCCAGATGGCTAGCGTTACGCAGTATTTT.

The V call is TRBV9, the J call TRBJ2-1, with D maybe TRBD2 (6 bases). Per germline, CDR1 SGDLS and CDR2 YYNGEE. The CDR3 totals 15 residues. Trimming cost V 0 bases and J 7 bases, with 14 bases left between them. The CDR3 region is CASSVATGGVNEQFF. The CDR3 DNA sequence: TGTGCCAGCAGCGTAGCTACCGGAGGGGTGAATGAGCAGTTCTTC.

The rearrangement uses TRBV6-1 and TRBJ1-1; possible D gene TRBD1, 5 bases. Germline CDR1 is MNHNS and CDR2 is SASEGT. This CDR3 comprises 14 residues. Trimming pared 8 bases from V and 6 bases from J, leaving 19 bases between. The CDR3 is CASGGGTGQAEAFF. Here the CDR3 DNA reads TGTGCCAGCGGTGGGGGGACCGGGCAGGCTGAAGCTTTCTTT.

J is TRBJ2-7 and V is TRBV7-6; 9 nucleotides align to TRBD1. The length of the CDR3 is 16 residues. The V and J ends lost 4 bases and 0 bases, in that order; junction bases with no gene match: 7. Germline-derived CDR1 and CDR2 are SGHVS and FNYEAQ. The CDR3 sequence is CASSYEGTGLSYEQYF. The CDR3 DNA reads as TGTGCCAGCAGCTATGAGGGGACAGGGCTCTCCTACGAGCAGTACTTC.

This clone was seen once. This chain uses TRBV2 with TRBJ2-3, with TRBD2 matching 7 bases. This CDR3 has 14 residues. V was pared by 7 bases and J by 4 bases, with 8 bases of the junction left unmatched. Germline values: CDR1 SNHLY, CDR2 FYNNEI. CDR3 nucleotides: TGTGCCAGCACGCGGGAGTTGGGGGCAGATACGCAGTATTTT. Encoded protein: CASTRELGADTQYF.

This clone was counted once. J is TRBJ1-1 and V is TRBV18, with D unclear. Trimming removed 3 bases at V and 2 bases at J, with 7 bases between. This CDR3 is built from 13 residues. The germline V gene encodes CDR1 KGHSH and CDR2 LQKENI. CDR3 in amino acids: CASSPAVNTEAFF. For the CDR3, the DNA is TGTGCCAGCTCACCGGCAGTAAACACTGAAGCTTTCTTT.

A remark on this clone: In the same sample, other DNA sequences code for this CDR3. The rearrangement links TRBV30 to TRBJ1-1; D possibly corresponds to TRBD1 (5 bases). The CDR3 has 12 residues. V was shortened by 3 bases and J by 7 bases, with 12 bases between the two germline ends. CDR1 and CDR2 (germline): GTSNPN, SVGIG (reference sequence). As DNA, the CDR3 is TGTGCCTGGAGCCCCCGGGGGAGTGAAGCTTTCTTT. This codes for CAWSPRGSEAFF.

CDR3 sequence (DNA): TGTGCCAGCAGCCGGACTAGCGGGAGGATAACAGATACGCAGTATTTT. Its protein is CASSRTSGRITDTQYF. The chain joins TRBV7-2 to TRBJ2-3; the match to TRBD2 covers 14 bases. Germline V gives CDR1 SGHTA, CDR2 FQGNSA. The ends lost 5 bases at V and 3 bases at J; junction bases unmatched: 4. This CDR3 contains 16 residues.

The CDR3 region has the DNA TGTGCCAGCAGTTTAGCGGGAGCCACCTACGAGCAGTACTTC. Translated: CASSLAGATYEQYF. The chain carries TRBV27 and TRBJ2-7; 7 bases map to TRBD2. The ends lost 2 bases at V and 2 bases at J; junction bases unmatched: 3. CDR3 length equals 14 residues. Germline lookup yields CDR1 MNHEY and CDR2 SMNVEV (reference sequence).

The chain is built from TRBV7-2 and TRBJ2-5; 8 bases agree with TRBD1. CDR1 SGHTA and CDR2 FQGNSA come from the germline V gene. The length of the CDR3 is 13 residues. Trimming cost V 3 bases and J 5 bases; bases outside gene matches: 2. The CDR3 DNA sequence: TGTGCCAGCAGCTTTGACAGGGGCGAGACCCAGTACTTC. Protein sequence: CASSFDRGETQYF. Full variable domain (rest looked up from reference TRBV7-2 and TRBJ2-5): GAGVSQSPSNKVTEKGKDVELRCDPISGHTALYWYRQSLGQGLEFLIYFQGNSAPDKSGLPSDRFSAERTGGSVSTLTIQRTQQEDSAVYLCASSFDRGETQYFGPGTRLLVL.

This clone occurred a few times. The chain has TRBV4-1 and TRBJ1-5; 7 bases agree with TRBD1. This CDR3 comprises 15 residues. Germline V gene data show CDR1 as MGHRA and CDR2 as YSYEKL. Trimming removed 3 bases from V and 1 base from J; junction bases left unmatched: 3. This CDR3 is CASSQGRGSNQPQHF. CDR3 nucleotide sequence: TGCGCCAGCAGCCAGGGCAGGGGGAGCAATCAGCCCCAGCATTTT.

This sequence joins TRBV5-1 and TRBJ1-1; D is uncertain. The CDR3 has 15 amino acids. Germline V gene sequence: CDR1 SGHRS, CDR2 YFSETQ. The germline V and J ends were trimmed by 2 bases and 2 bases, with 13 bases remaining between them. CDR3 in DNA: TGCGCCAGCAGCTTCCGGAGTGAGGGTAACACTGAAGCTTTCTTT. Translating it yields CASSFRSEGNTEAFF.

V is TRBV7-6 and J is TRBJ1-5; D is unclear. CDR3 length: 17 amino acids. Germline V CDR1 and CDR2: SGHVS, FNYEAQ. Trimming pared 5 bases from V and 2 bases from J, leaving 19 bases between. The CDR3 region has the DNA TGTGCCAGCAGCCCAACCCCGCCAGTCGGGGGCAATCAGCCCCAGCATTTT. Translation gives CASSPTPPVGGNQPQHF.